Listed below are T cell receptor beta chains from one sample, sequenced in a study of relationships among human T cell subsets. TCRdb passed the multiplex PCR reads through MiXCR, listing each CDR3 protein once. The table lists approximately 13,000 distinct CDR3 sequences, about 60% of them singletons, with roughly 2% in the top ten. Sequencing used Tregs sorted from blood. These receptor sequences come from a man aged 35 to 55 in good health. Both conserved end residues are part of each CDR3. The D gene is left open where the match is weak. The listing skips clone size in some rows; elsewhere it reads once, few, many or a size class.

CDR3aa: CASGLAIRDRGTNQPQHF; CDR3nt: TGTGCTAGTGGTTTGGCGATCCGGGACAGGGGGACTAATCAGCCCCAGCATTTT; j_gene: TRBJ1-5; d_gene: TRBD1; v_gene: TRBV12-5; abundance: -
CDR3aa: CASGPTEETQYF; CDR3nt: TGTGCTAGTGGTCCAACCGAAGAGACCCAGTACTTC; j_gene: TRBJ2-5; d_gene: -; v_gene: TRBV12-5; abundance: few
CDR3aa: CASSLQSGGYTF; CDR3nt: TGTGCCAGCAGTTTACAGTCCGGGGGCTACACCTTC; j_gene: TRBJ1-2; d_gene: -; v_gene: TRBV28; abundance: -
CDR3aa: CASSFYSGISYEQYF; CDR3nt: TGTGCCAGCAGCTTTTATAGCGGAATATCCTACGAGCAGTACTTC; j_gene: TRBJ2-7; d_gene: -; v_gene: TRBV13; abundance: few
CDR3aa: CASSSVGRNTEAFF; CDR3nt: TGTGCCAGCAGTTCTGTGGGACGGAACACTGAAGCTTTCTTT; j_gene: TRBJ1-1; d_gene: -; v_gene: TRBV28; abundance: once
CDR3aa: CASSLGLGYTDTQYF; CDR3nt: TGCGCCAGCAGCTTGGGACTGGGCTACACAGATACGCAGTATTTT; j_gene: TRBJ2-3; d_gene: -; v_gene: TRBV5-1; abundance: -
CDR3aa: CASRIMTGAYEQYF; CDR3nt: TGTGCCAGCAGAATCATGACAGGAGCCTACGAGCAGTACTTC; j_gene: TRBJ2-7; d_gene: -; v_gene: TRBV28; abundance: -
CDR3aa: CASRSGGETQYF; CDR3nt: TGTGCCAGCAGATCAGGGGGGGAGACCCAGTACTTC; j_gene: TRBJ2-5; d_gene: -; v_gene: TRBV2; abundance: -
CDR3aa: CASSLVSGGGEKLFF; CDR3nt: TGTGCCAGCAGCTTAGTATCGGGAGGCGGGGAAAAACTGTTTTTT; j_gene: TRBJ1-4; d_gene: -; v_gene: TRBV11-2; abundance: few
CDR3aa: CASSHSGGLNEQFF; CDR3nt: TGTGCCAGTAGCCATAGCGGGGGCCTGAATGAGCAGTTCTTC; j_gene: TRBJ2-1; d_gene: TRBD2; v_gene: TRBV19; abundance: few
CDR3aa: CASSLYHRGYSYEQYF; CDR3nt: TGTGCCAGCAGTTTATACCACCGGGGATACTCCTACGAGCAGTACTTC; j_gene: TRBJ2-7; d_gene: -; v_gene: TRBV6-6; abundance: -
CDR3aa: CSAFRQGNRLTGGYTF; CDR3nt: TGCAGTGCCTTTCGACAGGGAAACAGGCTAACGGGGGGCTACACCTTC; j_gene: TRBJ1-2; d_gene: TRBD1; v_gene: TRBV20-1; abundance: few
CDR3aa: CSASLPGLGATDTQYF; CDR3nt: TGCAGTGCTAGCCTACCGGGACTAGGTGCCACAGATACGCAGTATTTT; j_gene: TRBJ2-3; d_gene: TRBD2; v_gene: TRBV20-1; abundance: once
CDR3aa: CASSERGTGTRNEKLFF; CDR3nt: TGTGCCAGCAGTGAAAGGGGAACCGGGACCAGGAATGAAAAACTGTTTTTT; j_gene: TRBJ1-4; d_gene: -; v_gene: TRBV2; abundance: -
CDR3aa: CASSPPGTSGRNEQFF; CDR3nt: TGTGCCAGCAGCCCCCCCGGGACTAGCGGGAGAAATGAGCAGTTCTTC; j_gene: TRBJ2-1; d_gene: TRBD2; v_gene: TRBV11-2; abundance: -
CDR3aa: CASSPNTYGYTF; CDR3nt: TGCGCCAGCAGCCCTAACACGTATGGCTACACCTTC; j_gene: TRBJ1-2; d_gene: -; v_gene: TRBV5-1; abundance: -
CDR3aa: CAWSPKGGLVGNTIYF; CDR3nt: TGTGCCTGGAGTCCGAAAGGGGGACTAGTTGGGAACACCATATATTTT; j_gene: TRBJ1-3; d_gene: -; v_gene: TRBV30; abundance: -
CDR3aa: CASSHTDSNTGELFF; CDR3nt: TGTGCCAGCAGCCACACAGATTCGAACACCGGGGAGCTGTTTTTT; j_gene: TRBJ2-2; d_gene: -; v_gene: TRBV11-2; abundance: -
CDR3aa: CASSPYRDSPGNTIYF; CDR3nt: TGTGCCAGCAGCCCATACCGGGACAGTCCTGGAAACACCATATATTTT; j_gene: TRBJ1-3; d_gene: TRBD1; v_gene: TRBV4-2; abundance: -
CDR3aa: CSVGGGTGDQPQHF; CDR3nt: TGCAGCGTTGGTGGCGGGACAGGGGATCAGCCCCAGCATTTT; j_gene: TRBJ1-5; d_gene: TRBD1; v_gene: TRBV29-1; abundance: -
CDR3aa: CASSAAPTSANEQFF; CDR3nt: TGCGCCAGCAGCGCGGCCCCGACTAGCGCGAATGAGCAGTTCTTC; j_gene: TRBJ2-1; d_gene: TRBD2; v_gene: TRBV5-1; abundance: -
CDR3aa: CASSQTGTYGYTF; CDR3nt: TGTGCCAGCAGCCAGACAGGGACCTATGGCTACACCTTC; j_gene: TRBJ1-2; d_gene: TRBD1; v_gene: TRBV27; abundance: -
CDR3aa: CASSRGENNEQFF; CDR3nt: TGTGCCAGCAGTCGGGGAGAAAACAATGAGCAGTTCTTC; j_gene: TRBJ2-1; d_gene: -; v_gene: TRBV5-4; abundance: -
CDR3aa: CASSSWTDPTEQYF; CDR3nt: TGTGCCAGCAGCTCATGGACGGACCCTACGGAGCAGTACTTC; j_gene: TRBJ2-7; d_gene: -; v_gene: TRBV7-9; abundance: -
CDR3aa: CSARRSGVGFEQFF; CDR3nt: TGCAGTGCTAGACGTAGCGGGGTGGGTTTTGAGCAGTTCTTC; j_gene: TRBJ2-1; d_gene: TRBD2; v_gene: TRBV20-1; abundance: few
CDR3aa: CSVDVGNSYEQYF; CDR3nt: TGCAGCGTTGATGTGGGGAACTCCTACGAGCAGTACTTC; j_gene: TRBJ2-7; d_gene: -; v_gene: TRBV29-1; abundance: -
CDR3aa: CSAERAGGQRGETQYF; CDR3nt: TGCAGTGCTGAGAGGGCGGGGGGGCAAAGGGGGGAGACCCAGTACTTC; j_gene: TRBJ2-5; d_gene: TRBD2; v_gene: TRBV20-1; abundance: -
CDR3aa: CASSSVQGTTNEKLFF; CDR3nt: TGTGCCAGCAGCTCCGTACAGGGGACAACTAATGAAAAACTGTTTTTT; j_gene: TRBJ1-4; d_gene: TRBD1; v_gene: TRBV13; abundance: -
CDR3aa: CASIKRAGGPGEQFF; CDR3nt: TGTGCCAGCATCAAGCGAGCGGGAGGGCCGGGTGAGCAGTTCTTC; j_gene: TRBJ2-1; d_gene: TRBD2; v_gene: TRBV28; abundance: -
CDR3aa: CASTTRGGTYEQYF; CDR3nt: TGTGCCAGCACCACTAGGGGCGGCACCTACGAGCAGTACTTC; j_gene: TRBJ2-7; d_gene: -; v_gene: TRBV27; abundance: -
CDR3aa: CASSLFGQKQFF; CDR3nt: TGTGCCAGCAGTTTATTTGGGCAGAAGCAGTTCTTC; j_gene: TRBJ2-1; d_gene: -; v_gene: TRBV28; abundance: -
CDR3aa: CASSPMGRITGELFF; CDR3nt: TGTGCCAGCAGCCCTATGGGCAGGATAACCGGGGAGCTGTTTTTT; j_gene: TRBJ2-2; d_gene: -; v_gene: TRBV7-8; abundance: -
CDR3aa: CASSLVQITGYEQYF; CDR3nt: TGTGCCAGCAGCTTAGTACAGATCACCGGGTACGAGCAGTACTTC; j_gene: TRBJ2-7; d_gene: -; v_gene: TRBV11-2; abundance: few
CDR3aa: CASSLGRGRGPLTDTQYF; CDR3nt: TGTGCCAGCAGCTTAGGTCGCGGGCGGGGGCCCCTCACAGATACGCAGTATTTT; j_gene: TRBJ2-3; d_gene: -; v_gene: TRBV11-2; abundance: few
CDR3aa: CASSHIWDPGELFF; CDR3nt: TGCGCCAGCAGCCACATATGGGACCCCGGGGAGCTGTTTTTT; j_gene: TRBJ2-2; d_gene: -; v_gene: TRBV4-1; abundance: -